This TCR beta chain is drawn from a study of T cells expressing NK-cell markers. For the study at large: Seven donors tested HCMV-seropositive and one tested seronegative among the eight sequenced.

Study results and limitations: Where several donors were concerned, these clonotypes also led the CD3+CD56-NKG2C+ fraction.

TCR beta cDNA was generated via 5'RACE template switching incorporating UMIs. TCRdb re-called the 5' RACE reads and catalogs CDR3 proteins one per entry, DNA excluded. This repertoire includes about 460,000 distinct CDR3 sequences. This CDR3 is 20 amino acids long. Germline CDR1 SGHVS, CDR2 FQNEAQ. With respect to this clonotype: Its antigen remains unidentified.

The chain carries TRBV7-8 and TRBJ1-1; TCRdb proposes TRBD1, but this gene call is untestable without DNA. The receptor was isolated from a woman in her forties or fifties in good health. The sample consisted of blood T cells: a sorted CD56 or NKG2C T cell subset, CD4+ or CD8+ T cells, or bulk PBMC T cells (not recorded which). CDR3 loop: CASSLAVGISGRQGNTEAFF.